This T cell receptor beta chain comes out of a study of lymphopenia after photon versus proton radiotherapy. The CDR3 is 14 amino acids. Deletions cut 1 base from V and 0 bases from J, with 6 bases between. CDR1 and CDR2 (germline): SEHNR, FQNEAQ (reference sequence). Notes on the study in general: Photon-treated patients lost naive T cells and TCR diversity; proton-treated stayed stable. In patients who died, overall survival fell as post-nadir TCR diversity dropped more.

This clone is deemed medium-sized (0.01 to 0.1%). What it recognizes is unknown. Data came from immunoSEQ multiplex PCR; TCRdb stores just in-frame clones and leaves some out. The sample consists of 15,000 to 20,000 clones, 84% of them appearing once. J is TRBJ1-1 and V is TRBV7-9; D is uncertain. The clonotype comes from a man in his 70s with pancreatic cancer. The material was peripheral blood, obtained from a patient treated with proton-based radiotherapy. The DNA for the CDR3 is TGTGCCAGCAGCTTAGATGTTATGAACACTGAAGCTTTCTTT. This gives the protein CASSLDVMNTEAFF. Using reference TRBV7-9 and TRBJ1-1 for the parts outside the CDR3, the full variable domain is DTGVSQNPRHKITKRGQNVTFRCDPISEHNRLYWYRQTLGQGPEFLTYFQNEAQLEKSRLLSDRFSAERPKGSFSTLEIQRTEQGDSAMYLCASSLDVMNTEAFFGQGTRLTVV.